The T cell receptor beta chain under discussion was sequenced for a study of identical twins. This clonotype has at least ten counts. The ends were cut back, 0 bases at V and 2 bases at J, with 12 bases in the middle. Germline CDR1 and CDR2: DFQATT and SNEGSKA (reference sequence). CDR3 length equals 15 residues. TCRdb processed the 5' RACE reads anew with MiXCR; each CDR3 protein has one entry. The sample includes fewer than 650,000 distinct CDR3 sequences, roughly 9.9% of them seen just once. The same specimen was also included in a second study, on yellow fever vaccine responses in identical twins.

The sequence derives from a woman aged 18-29 years in good health. The sequenced sample was PBMCs. The chain uses TRBV20-1 and TRBJ2-3, with a possible D match to TRBD2 (5 bases). The CDR3 DNA reads TGCAGTGCTAGAGATTCCCGGAGGCCCACAGATACGCAGTATTTT. The encoded protein is CSARDSRRPTDTQYF.